One and the same sample provided the 22 T cell receptor beta chains below, sequenced in a study of T cells after yellow fever vaccination. TCRdb fed the 5' RACE reads into MiXCR, producing one record per CDR3 protein. This table has 85,000 to 100,000 distinct CDR3 sequences, approximately 6.3% appearing once. Here the sequenced sample was CD8+ T cells sorted from PBMCs, taken 10 days after the yellow fever booster vaccination. Receptor source: a man aged 18 to 29 who received the YFV17D yellow fever vaccine.

This clonotype was seen ten or more times. The chain has TRBV15 and TRBJ2-5, with TRBD2 as a possible D gene (5 bases). CDR3 length: 14 amino acids. Trimming pared 2 bases from V and 4 bases from J, leaving 11 bases between. Germline CDR1 reads LNHNV; CDR2 reads YYDKDF (reference sequence). The CDR3 DNA reads TGTGCCACCAGCAGAAGAGGGCCTAGAGAGACCCAGTACTTC. Residues: CATSRRGPRETQYF.

The chain joins TRBV11-2 to TRBJ2-3; D remains unclear. Trimming left V 4 bases short and J 3 bases short, with 17 bases between. Germline values: CDR1 SGHAT, CDR2 FQNNGV. This CDR3 is 16 amino acids long. The CDR3 region has the DNA TGTGCCAGCAGCTCAAATTTCGGGTTAGAGACAGATACGCAGTATTTT. This gives the protein CASSSNFGLETDTQYF.

There are many counts of this clonotype. The V gene is TRBV7-8, the J gene TRBJ2-1; no definite D call. Deletions cut 1 base from V and 10 bases from J, with 11 bases between. Looked up from germline, CDR1 is SGHVS and CDR2 is FQNEAQ. This CDR3 has 13 amino acids. The CDR3 reads CASSLVLVREQFF. CDR3 bases: TGTGCCAGCAGCTTAGTGCTGGTTCGGGAGCAGTTCTTC.

At least ten counts were recorded for this clonotype. The chain employs TRBV4-2 and TRBJ2-1, with 9 bases matching TRBD1. CDR3 length equals 15 residues. CDR1 LGHNA and CDR2 YNFKEQ come from the germline V gene. V gave up 4 bases and J gave up 6 bases; unmatched junction bases: 7. CDR3 coding DNA: TGTGCCAGCAGCCCTAGGACAGGGGATATCAATGAGCAGTTCTTC. Its translation is CASSPRTGDINEQFF.

This clonotype was recorded at least ten times. This chain links TRBV6-5 with TRBJ2-3; TRBD2 matches 16 bases. In germline, CDR1 is MNHEY, CDR2 SVGAGI. CDR3 size: 22 residues. V was clipped by 1 base and J by 1 base; unmatched bases: 14. CDR3 amino acids: CASSYFPGLAGGQLFRTDTQYF. The CDR3 DNA reads as TGTGCCAGCAGTTACTTCCCGGGACTAGCGGGGGGGCAATTGTTTCGCACAGATACGCAGTATTTT.

This clonotype came up a few times. The V and J genes are TRBV4-1 and TRBJ2-4; the match to TRBD1 covers 8 bases. J was trimmed by 8 bases and V by 2 bases; bases with no gene match: 8. CDR3 size: 15 residues. Germline CDR1 and CDR2: MGHRA and YSYEKL. The CDR3 protein is CASSQTGQGRYIQYF. The CDR3 region has the DNA TGCGCCAGCAGCCAAACAGGACAGGGAAGGTACATTCAGTACTTC.

This clonotype was observed many times. The chain couples TRBV6-4 to TRBJ2-2; 9 positions agree with TRBD2. The CDR3 runs to 14 residues. V lost 4 bases, J lost 3 bases, and 0 bases stayed unmatched. Germline-derived CDR1 and CDR2 are MRHNA and SNTAGT. The CDR3 spells CASSASGDTGELFF. CDR3 nucleotide sequence: TGTGCCAGCAGTGCTAGCGGGGACACCGGGGAGCTGTTTTTT.

V gene TRBV29-1 combines with J gene TRBJ2-2; 11 bases are shared with TRBD2. The J segment lost 3 bases and the V segment lost 6 bases, leaving 3 bases of the junction unmatched. The CDR3 is 14 amino acids. Germline CDR1 reads SQVTM; CDR2 reads ANQGSEA. CDR3 bases: TGCAGCGTCACTAGCGGGGGTTACACCGGGGAGCTGTTTTTT. Protein sequence: CSVTSGGYTGELFF.

The rearrangement joins TRBV3-1 to TRBJ2-3, with 8 bases fitting TRBD2. Germline lookup yields CDR1 LGHDT and CDR2 YNNKEL (reference sequence). This CDR3 is built from 17 residues. Trimming removed 5 bases from V and 2 bases from J; junction bases left unmatched: 12. CDR3: CASSETGSGANTDTQYF. The CDR3 DNA follows: TGTGCCAGCAGCGAGACGGGTAGCGGGGCCAACACAGATACGCAGTATTTT.

This clonotype has ten or more counts. V and J are TRBV24-1 and TRBJ2-5; possibly TRBD1 for D (6 bases). The ends were cut back, 3 bases at V and 0 bases at J, with 13 bases in the middle. Germline V lookup: CDR1 KGHDR, CDR2 SFDVKD. CDR3 length: 16 amino acids. CDR3 sequence reads: CATSDGQSPYQETQYF. The CDR3 DNA is TGTGCCACCAGTGATGGACAGTCCCCGTACCAAGAGACCCAGTACTTC.

J is TRBJ2-5 and V is TRBV24-1, with 8 nucleotides matching TRBD2. CDR3 length: 19 residues. The germline V gene has CDR1 KGHDR and CDR2 SFDVKD. The J segment lost 0 bases and the V segment lost 2 bases, leaving 13 bases of the junction unmatched. This CDR3 is CATSDSRGGTPLYQETQYF. The CDR3 DNA sequence: TGTGCCACCAGTGATTCCCGGGGGGGCACCCCTCTGTACCAAGAGACCCAGTACTTC.

This clonotype was seen repeatedly, ten times or more. The rearrangement links TRBV13 to TRBJ2-7; D uncertain. The CDR3 length is 13 residues. Germline V gives CDR1 PRHDT, CDR2 FYEKMQ (reference sequence). Trimming removed 3 bases from V and 0 bases from J, with 6 bases in between. The CDR3 coding sequence is TGTGCCAGCAGCTTCTCAGGCTCCTACGAGCAGTACTTC. Its protein product is CASSFSGSYEQYF. The full variable domain, completed using reference TRBV13 and TRBJ2-7, is AAGVIQSPRHLIKEKRETATLKCYPIPRHDTVYWYQQGPGQDPQFLISFYEKMQSDKGSIPDRFSAQQFSDYHSELNMSSLELGDSALYFCASSFSGSYEQYFGPGTRLTVT.

The rearrangement links TRBV11-3 to TRBJ2-1, with 7 bases identical to TRBD2. CDR1 and CDR2 (germline): SGHNT, YENEEA. This CDR3 has 16 residues. V gave up 5 bases and J gave up 4 bases; unmatched junction bases: 11. CDR3 sequence reads: CASSSRGTGGYNEQFF. The CDR3 nucleotides are TGTGCCAGCAGCAGCCGGGGTACGGGGGGATACAATGAGCAGTTCTTC.

Only a few counts were recorded for this clonotype. The V gene is TRBV7-2, the J gene TRBJ2-5, with 13 positions matching TRBD2. J lost 1 base, V lost 6 bases, and 5 bases had no gene match. This CDR3 is built from 16 residues. Germline CDR1 SGHTA, CDR2 FQGNSA. CDR3 residues: CASRPTSGGIQETQYF. The DNA for the CDR3 is TGTGCCAGCAGGCCGACTAGCGGGGGGATCCAAGAGACCCAGTACTTC.

The V and J genes are TRBV20-1 and TRBJ1-3; D is uncertain. V was trimmed by 7 bases and J by 7 bases, leaving 14 bases between them. Germline V gene data show CDR1 as DFQATT and CDR2 as SNEGSKA (reference sequence). The CDR3 totals 12 residues. DNA of the CDR3: TGCAGTGGCGGGCAGATGGGGAACACCATATATTTT. Its protein product is CSGGQMGNTIYF.

This clonotype was picked up many times. The chain is built from TRBV19 and TRBJ2-1, with 7 nucleotides matching TRBD1. Unmatched junction bases numbered 5, after V lost 6 bases and J lost 0 bases. The CDR3 loop spans 15 amino acids. Germline V gene sequence: CDR1 LNHDA, CDR2 SQIVND (reference sequence). In nucleotides, the CDR3 is TGTGCCAGTAGATTGACAGGGAGCTCCTACAATGAGCAGTTCTTC. This encodes CASRLTGSSYNEQFF. The entire variable domain, with the rest obtained from reference TRBV19 and TRBJ2-1, is as follows: DGGITQSPKYLFRKEGQNVTLSCEQNLNHDAMYWYRQDPGQGLRLIYYSQIVNDFQKGDIAEGYSVSREKKESFPLTVTSAQKNPTAFYLCASRLTGSSYNEQFFGPGTRLTVL.

This clonotype has a handful of counts. The chain is built from TRBV6-2 or TRBV6-3 and TRBJ2-7; 12 positions match TRBD2. V gave up 0 bases and J gave up 0 bases; unmatched junction bases: 3. The germline V gene encodes CDR1 MNHEY and CDR2 SVGEGT. The CDR3 is 17 residues long. CDR3 amino acids: CASSYSLAGGSSYEQYV. Written as DNA, the CDR3 is TGTGCCAGCAGTTACTCGCTAGCGGGGGGGAGCTCCTACGAGCAGTACGTC.

This clonotype was picked up many times. This chain joins TRBV6-5 and TRBJ1-2; D not certain. CDR1 and CDR2 (germline): MNHEY, SVGAGI. The V and J ends lost 6 bases and 2 bases respectively, with 7 bases between them. This CDR3 is 12 amino acids long. This chain's CDR3 is CASRAGNYGYTF. The CDR3 region has the DNA TGTGCCAGCAGGGCGGGAAACTATGGCTACACCTTC.

This clonotype has a count of ten or more. The chain employs TRBV5-1 and TRBJ1-2, with D perhaps TRBD1 (6 bases). The CDR3 is made up of 16 amino acids. Trimming left V 7 bases short and J 0 bases short, with 19 bases between. CDR1 and CDR2 from the germline V gene are SGHRS and YFSETQ. The CDR3 is CASAPVGTQTNYGYTF. The CDR3 DNA is TGCGCCAGCGCCCCTGTCGGGACACAGACTAACTATGGCTACACCTTC.

The sample holds many counts of this clonotype. V is TRBV7-2 and J is TRBJ2-3, with 9 positions matching TRBD2. The CDR3 spans 19 residues. J lost 2 bases, V lost 5 bases, and 17 bases had no gene match. Germline loops: CDR1 SGHTA, CDR2 FQGNSA. The CDR3 here is CASSHGYSGGRGFTDTQYF. The CDR3 bases are TGTGCCAGCAGCCATGGGTATAGCGGGGGCCGAGGCTTCACAGATACGCAGTATTTT.

This clonotype came up a few times. V gene TRBV6-5 combines with J gene TRBJ2-1; 7 nucleotides line up with TRBD2. In germline, CDR1 is MNHEY, CDR2 SVGAGI. This CDR3 region has 16 residues. V shed 0 bases, J shed 2 bases, and the junction held 4 bases outside the gene matches. This chain's CDR3 is CASSYSTRGAYNEQFF. The CDR3 DNA reads TGTGCCAGCAGTTACTCGACCCGGGGGGCCTACAATGAGCAGTTCTTC.

This clonotype came up a few times. CDR3 nucleotides: TGTGCCAGCAGTTTTTGGAGCACCGGGGAGCTGTTTTTT. Its protein product is CASSFWSTGELFF. J is TRBJ2-2 and V is TRBV6-2 or TRBV6-3; no clear D gene. Trimming removed 4 bases at V and 4 bases at J, with 7 bases between. The CDR3 sequence is 13 residues long. From germline, CDR1 is MNHEY and CDR2 SVGEGT.